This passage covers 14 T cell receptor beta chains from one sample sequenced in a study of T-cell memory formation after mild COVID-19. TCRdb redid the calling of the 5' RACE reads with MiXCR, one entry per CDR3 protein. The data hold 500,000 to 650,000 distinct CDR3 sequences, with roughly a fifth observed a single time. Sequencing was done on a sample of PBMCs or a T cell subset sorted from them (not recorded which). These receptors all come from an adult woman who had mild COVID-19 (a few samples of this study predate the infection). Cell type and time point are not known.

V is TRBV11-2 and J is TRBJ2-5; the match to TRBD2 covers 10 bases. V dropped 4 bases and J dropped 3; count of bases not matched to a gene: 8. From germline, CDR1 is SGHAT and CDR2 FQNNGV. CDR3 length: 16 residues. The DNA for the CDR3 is TGTGCCAGCAGCTCCGGGACTAGCGTCTATAAAGAGACCCAGTACTTC. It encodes CASSSGTSVYKETQYF.

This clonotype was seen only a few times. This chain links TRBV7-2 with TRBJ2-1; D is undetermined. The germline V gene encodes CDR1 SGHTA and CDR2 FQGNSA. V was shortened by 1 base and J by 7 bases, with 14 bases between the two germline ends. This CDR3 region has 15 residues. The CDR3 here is CASSLEKGAWNEQFF. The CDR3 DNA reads TGTGCCAGCAGCTTAGAGAAAGGCGCCTGGAATGAGCAGTTCTTC.

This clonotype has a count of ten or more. Here the CDR3 DNA reads TGTGCCAGCAGTGAAGCGCTTGGCAGGGGCGAGCAGTACTTC. Its translation is CASSEALGRGEQYF. This rearrangement joins TRBV2 to TRBJ2-7; tentative D call: TRBD1 (6 bases). Germline loops: CDR1 SNHLY, CDR2 FYNNEI. The CDR3 sequence is 14 residues long. The ends were cut back, 0 bases at V and 6 bases at J, with 12 bases in the middle.

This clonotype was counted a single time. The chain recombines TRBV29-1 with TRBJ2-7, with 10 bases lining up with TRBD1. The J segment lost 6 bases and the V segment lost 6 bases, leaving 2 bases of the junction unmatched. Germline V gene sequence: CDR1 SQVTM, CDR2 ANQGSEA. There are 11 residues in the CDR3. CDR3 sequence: CSVGDRGEQYF. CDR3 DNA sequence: TGCAGCGTCGGGGACAGGGGCGAGCAGTACTTC.

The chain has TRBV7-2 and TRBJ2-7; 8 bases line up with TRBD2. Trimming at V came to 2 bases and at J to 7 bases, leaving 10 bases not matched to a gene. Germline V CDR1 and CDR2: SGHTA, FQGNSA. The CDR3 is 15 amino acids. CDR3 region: CASSLWGGGLLEQYF. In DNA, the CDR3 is TGTGCCAGCAGCTTATGGGGCGGGGGGCTGTTGGAGCAGTACTTC. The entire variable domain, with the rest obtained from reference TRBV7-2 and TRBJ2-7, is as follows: GAGVSQSPSNKVTEKGKDVELRCDPISGHTALYWYRQSLGQGLEFLIYFQGNSAPDKSGLPSDRFSAERTGGSVSTLTIQRTQQEDSAVYLCASSLWGGGLLEQYFGPGTRLTVT.

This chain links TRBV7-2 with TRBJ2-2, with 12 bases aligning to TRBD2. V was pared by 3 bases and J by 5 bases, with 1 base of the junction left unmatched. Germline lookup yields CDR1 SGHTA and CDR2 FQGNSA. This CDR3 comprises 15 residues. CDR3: CASSFGLAGTGELFF. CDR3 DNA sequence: TGTGCCAGCAGCTTTGGACTAGCGGGGACCGGGGAGCTGTTTTTT.

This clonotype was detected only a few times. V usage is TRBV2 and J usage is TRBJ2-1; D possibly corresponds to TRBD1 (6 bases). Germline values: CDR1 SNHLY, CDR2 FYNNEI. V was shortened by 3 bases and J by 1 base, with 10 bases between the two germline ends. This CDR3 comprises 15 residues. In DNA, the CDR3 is TGTGCCAGCAGTGATACAGGGTTTTCCTACAATGAGCAGTTCTTC. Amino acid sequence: CASSDTGFSYNEQFF.

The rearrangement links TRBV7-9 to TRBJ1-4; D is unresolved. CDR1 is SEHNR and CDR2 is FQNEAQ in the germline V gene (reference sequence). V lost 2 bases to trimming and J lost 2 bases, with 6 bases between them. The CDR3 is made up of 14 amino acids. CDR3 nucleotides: TGTGCCAGCAGCTTAACCGGGACTAATGAAAAACTGTTTTTT. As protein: CASSLTGTNEKLFF.

The CDR3 protein is CASSALVGQGFSEAFF. In DNA, the CDR3 is TGTGCCAGCAGTGCGCTGGTGGGACAGGGTTTTTCTGAAGCTTTCTTT. The chain links TRBV27 to TRBJ1-1; 9 nucleotides match TRBD1. The germline gives CDR1 MNHEY, CDR2 SMNVEV (reference sequence). V dropped 5 bases and J dropped 6; count of bases not matched to a gene: 13. The CDR3 loop spans 16 amino acids.

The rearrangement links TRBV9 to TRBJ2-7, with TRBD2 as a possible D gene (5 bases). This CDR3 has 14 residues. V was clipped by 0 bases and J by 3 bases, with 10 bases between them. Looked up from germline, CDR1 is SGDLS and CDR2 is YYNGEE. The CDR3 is CASSVVPSSYEQYF. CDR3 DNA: TGTGCCAGCAGCGTAGTCCCTAGCAGCTACGAGCAGTACTTC.

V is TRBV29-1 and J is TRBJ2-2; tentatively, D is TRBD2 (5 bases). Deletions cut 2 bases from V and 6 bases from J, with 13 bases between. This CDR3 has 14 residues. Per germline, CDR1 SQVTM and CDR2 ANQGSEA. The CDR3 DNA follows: TGCAGCGTTGAACTCAGCAGAGGGCCCGGGGAGCTGTTTTTT. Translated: CSVELSRGPGELFF.

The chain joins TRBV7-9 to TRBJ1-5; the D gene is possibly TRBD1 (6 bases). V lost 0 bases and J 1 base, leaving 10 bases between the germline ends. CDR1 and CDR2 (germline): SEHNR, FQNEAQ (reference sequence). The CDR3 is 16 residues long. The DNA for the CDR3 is TGTGCCAGCAGCTTAGCGCCTGGGGGCAGCAATCAGCCCCAGCATTTT. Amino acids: CASSLAPGGSNQPQHF.

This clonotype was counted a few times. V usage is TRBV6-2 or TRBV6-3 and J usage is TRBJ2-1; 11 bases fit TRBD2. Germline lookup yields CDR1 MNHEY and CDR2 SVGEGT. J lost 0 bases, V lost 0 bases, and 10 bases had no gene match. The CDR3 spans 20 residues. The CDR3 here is CASSYSTSGEAGSSYNEQFF. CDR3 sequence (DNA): TGTGCCAGCAGTTACTCGACTAGCGGGGAGGCGGGGAGCTCCTACAATGAGCAGTTCTTC.

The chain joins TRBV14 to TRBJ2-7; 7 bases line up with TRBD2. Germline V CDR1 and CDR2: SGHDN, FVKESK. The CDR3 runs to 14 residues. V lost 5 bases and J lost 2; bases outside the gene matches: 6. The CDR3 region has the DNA TGTGCCAGCAGCATTGGGAGCGGGACCTACGAGCAGTACTTC. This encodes CASSIGSGTYEQYF. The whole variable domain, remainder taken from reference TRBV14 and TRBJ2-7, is EAGVTQFPSHSVIEKGQTVTLRCDPISGHDNLYWYRRVMGKEIKFLLHFVKESKQDESGMPNNRFLAERTGGTYSTLKVQPAELEDSGVYFCASSIGSGTYEQYFGPGTRLTVT.